This T cell receptor beta chain was captured by sequencing in a study of glioma-infiltrating T cells after dendritic cell vaccination. The overall study: Three intradermal dendritic cell vaccine injections were given every two weeks.

A note on this clone: The antigen remains undetermined.

Input was about 2 ug genomic DNA, or all available if less. Primers: 60 V beta forward and 13 J beta reverse. Clones were sequenced by immunoSEQ multiplex PCR, and TCRdb holds only the in-frame ones, with some missing. Of fewer than 40,000 clones listed, 85% to 95% are singletons. Whole-study findings and limits: Only a small number of patients had complete blood and tumor samples.

Unmatched junction bases numbered 0, after V lost 3 bases and J lost 4 bases. The germline V gene has CDR1 KGHSH and CDR2 LQKENI. The CDR3 is 13 residues long. The sample consisted of blood, taken before dendritic cell vaccination. The sequence was obtained from a human donor with glioblastoma. The chain combines TRBV18 with TRBJ2-1; 7 positions agree with TRBD2. CDR3 residues: CASSPGGYNEQFF. CDR3 DNA: TGTGCCAGCTCACCGGGAGGGTACAATGAGCAGTTCTTC. Complete variable domain (other parts from reference TRBV18 and TRBJ2-1): NAGVMQNPRHLVRRRGQEARLRCSPMKGHSHVYWYRQLPEEGLKFMVYLQKENIIDESGMPKERFSAEFPKEGPSILRIQQVVRGDSAAYFCASSPGGYNEQFFGPGTRLTVL.